These 10 T cell receptor beta chains originate from one sample sequenced in a study of blood T cell repertoires in COVID-19. Sequencing used immunoSEQ multiplex PCR; TCRdb keeps in-frame clones, though not all of them. This table has under 250,000 clones, around four fifths appearing once. Input material: peripheral blood. Receptors originate from a woman between 50 and 59 years old with acute or convalescent COVID-19.

V gene TRBV10-3 combines with J gene TRBJ2-3; 8 bases fit TRBD1. Germline V CDR1 and CDR2: ENHRY, SYGVKD. The CDR3 has 16 amino acids. With V trimmed by 0 bases and J by 1 base, 3 bases remained unmatched. CDR3 sequence: CAISESPGQGTDTQYF. CDR3 DNA sequence: TGTGCCATCAGTGAGTCCCCGGGACAGGGCACAGATACGCAGTATTTT.

The chain employs TRBV4-2 and TRBJ2-2, with 8 bases that match TRBD2. Trimming cost V 1 base and J 7 bases; bases outside gene matches: 11. Germline V CDR1 and CDR2: LGHNA, YNFKEQ. This CDR3 has 17 residues. CDR3 in DNA: TGTGCCAGCAGCCAAGGGCATAGCGGGACTGTCGGCGGGGAGCTGTTTTTT. Translation gives CASSQGHSGTVGGELFF.

This chain joins TRBV25-1 and TRBJ2-1; 9 nucleotides line up with TRBD1. The V and J ends lost 4 bases and 1 base, in that order; junction bases with no gene match: 8. The CDR3 consists of 17 residues. The germline V gene has CDR1 MGHDK and CDR2 SYGVNS. The CDR3 DNA sequence: TGTGCCAGCAGTGGACCGACCGGGACAGGGTCCTACAATGAGCAGTTCTTC. Its protein product is CASSGPTGTGSYNEQFF.

V and J are TRBV10-2 and TRBJ1-6; tentative D call: TRBD1 (6 bases). V shed 7 bases and J shed 7 bases, with 11 bases lying between them. Germline CDR1 reads WSHSY; CDR2 reads SAAADI. The CDR3 has 13 amino acids. Here the CDR3 DNA reads TGCGCCAGCAATACAGGGATGAATTCACCCCTCCACTTT. Protein sequence: CASNTGMNSPLHF.

The genes are TRBV5-1 and TRBJ2-7, with D possibly being TRBD2 (5 bases). There are 14 residues in the CDR3. V gave up 1 base and J gave up 3 bases, with 11 bases separating them. The germline V gene has CDR1 SGHRS and CDR2 YFSETQ. This chain's CDR3 is CASSLNNGLYEQYF. DNA of the CDR3: TGCGCCAGCAGCTTGAATAACGGACTCTACGAGCAGTACTTC.

The chain links TRBV2 to TRBJ2-3; 12 nucleotides match TRBD2. Trimming removed 3 bases from V and 3 bases from J; junction bases left unmatched: 4. Looked up from germline, CDR1 is SNHLY and CDR2 is FYNNEI. This CDR3 has 16 amino acids. The CDR3 region has the DNA TGTGCCAGCAGTGACCTTACTAGCGGGAGGACAGATACGCAGTATTTT. Protein sequence: CASSDLTSGRTDTQYF.

This clone showed up just once. This sequence joins TRBV2 and TRBJ2-7; D unresolved. This CDR3 comprises 12 residues. CDR1 and CDR2 (germline): SNHLY, FYNNEI. V dropped 5 bases and J dropped 4 bases, with 9 bases sitting between them. CDR3 in DNA: TGTGCCAGCAGTAGCCAGGTATACGAGCAGTACTTC. It is translated as CASSSQVYEQYF. The full variable domain, completed using reference TRBV2 and TRBJ2-7, is EPEVTQTPSHQVTQMGQEVILRCVPISNHLYFYWYRQILGQKVEFLVSFYNNEISEKSEIFDDQFSVERPDGSNFTLKIRSTKLEDSAMYFCASSSQVYEQYFGPGTRLTVT.

The chain carries TRBV10-1 and TRBJ2-7, with TRBD2 matching 7 bases. The CDR3 is 14 amino acids. Germline CDR1 and CDR2: WNHNN and SYGVQD (reference sequence). V dropped 0 bases and J dropped 6; count of bases not matched to a gene: 5. The CDR3 reads CASSESGLFGEQYF. CDR3 in DNA: TGCGCCAGCAGTGAGTCGGGACTATTCGGCGAGCAGTACTTC.

The chain's CDR3 is CSVVTGSNQPQHF. The CDR3 nucleotides are TGCAGCGTTGTGACAGGCAGCAATCAGCCCCAGCATTTT. This chain joins TRBV29-1 and TRBJ1-5, with a possible D match to TRBD1 (6 bases). V dropped 4 bases and J dropped 1 base, with 8 bases sitting between them. The germline CDR1 and CDR2 sequences are SQVTM and ANQGSEA. The CDR3 has 13 amino acids.

CDR3 bases: TGTGCCAGTAGTCCCGGACAGGGGGCTAACTATGGCTACACCTTC. It encodes CASSPGQGANYGYTF. J is TRBJ1-2 and V is TRBV19; 10 bases are shared with TRBD1. The CDR3 sequence is 15 residues long. V lost 5 bases, J lost 0 bases, and 3 bases stayed unmatched. Germline CDR1 LNHDA, CDR2 SQIVND (reference sequence).